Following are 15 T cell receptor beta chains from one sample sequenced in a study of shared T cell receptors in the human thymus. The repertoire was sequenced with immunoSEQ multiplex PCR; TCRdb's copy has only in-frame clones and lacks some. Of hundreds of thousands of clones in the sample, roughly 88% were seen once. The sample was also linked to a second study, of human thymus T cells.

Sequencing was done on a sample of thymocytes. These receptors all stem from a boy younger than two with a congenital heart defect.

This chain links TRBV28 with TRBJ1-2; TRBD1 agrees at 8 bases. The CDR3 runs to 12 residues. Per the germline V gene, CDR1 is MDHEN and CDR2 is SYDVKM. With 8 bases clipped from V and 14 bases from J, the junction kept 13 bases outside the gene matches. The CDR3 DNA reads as TGTGCCAGCGTAAGTCGTCAGGGGGCATTGACCTTC. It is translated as CASVSRQGALTF.

The CDR3 is CASSLEARGSPYEQYF. The CDR3 DNA follows: TGTGCCAGCAGCTTAGAGGCCAGGGGGTCACCCTACGAGCAGTACTTC. V and J are TRBV7-9 and TRBJ2-7; 7 positions agree with TRBD1. CDR3 length: 16 amino acids. The trim removed 1 base at V and 2 bases at J, leaving 8 bases unmatched. Germline V gene sequence: CDR1 SEHNR, CDR2 FQNEAQ (reference sequence).

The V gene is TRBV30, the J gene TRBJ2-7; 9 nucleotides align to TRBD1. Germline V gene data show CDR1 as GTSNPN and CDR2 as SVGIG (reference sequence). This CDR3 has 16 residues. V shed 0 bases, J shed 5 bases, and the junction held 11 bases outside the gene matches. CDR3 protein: CAWSVGRDRAMNEQYF. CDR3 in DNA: TGTGCCTGGAGTGTTGGTCGGGACAGGGCGATGAACGAGCAGTACTTC.

The CDR3 region has the DNA TGTGCCAGCAGCGTAGATTGGGTTTTGGCGGGAGGGTACAATGAGCAGTTCTTC. It yields the protein CASSVDWVLAGGYNEQFF. The chain recombines TRBV9 with TRBJ2-1, with 9 bases identical to TRBD2. Germline CDR1 and CDR2: SGDLS and YYNGEE. CDR3 length: 18 residues. V lost 0 bases and J lost 4; bases outside the gene matches: 11.

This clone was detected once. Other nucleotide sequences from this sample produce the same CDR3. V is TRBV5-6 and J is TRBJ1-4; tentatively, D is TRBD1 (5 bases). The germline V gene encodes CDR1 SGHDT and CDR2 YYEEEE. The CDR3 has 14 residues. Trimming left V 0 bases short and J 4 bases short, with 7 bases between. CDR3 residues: CASSLGGLNEKLFF. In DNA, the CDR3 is TGTGCCAGCAGCTTGGGGGGCCTTAATGAAAAACTGTTTTTT.

CDR3 protein: CASSLEGGVKSYEQYF. The CDR3 region has the DNA TGCGCCAGCAGCTTGGAAGGGGGCGTAAAGTCCTACGAGCAGTACTTC. This chain uses TRBV5-1 with TRBJ2-7; TRBD1 agrees at 7 bases. The V and J ends lost 0 bases and 1 base, in that order; junction bases with no gene match: 7. The germline V gene encodes CDR1 SGHRS and CDR2 YFSETQ. The CDR3 runs to 16 residues. The variable domain in full, with the rest retrieved from reference TRBV5-1 and TRBJ2-7, is KAGVTQTPRYLIKTRGQQVTLSCSPISGHRSVSWYQQTPGQGLQFLFEYFSETQRNKGNFPGRFSGRQFSNSRSEMNVSTLELGDSALYLCASSLEGGVKSYEQYFGPGTRLTVT.

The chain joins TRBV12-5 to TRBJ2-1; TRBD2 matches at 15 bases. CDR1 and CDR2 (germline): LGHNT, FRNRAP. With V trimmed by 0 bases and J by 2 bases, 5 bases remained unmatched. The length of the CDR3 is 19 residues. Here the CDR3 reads CASGLVRTSGRGAYNEQFF. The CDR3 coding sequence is TGTGCTAGTGGTTTGGTAAGGACTAGCGGGAGGGGGGCCTACAATGAGCAGTTCTTC.

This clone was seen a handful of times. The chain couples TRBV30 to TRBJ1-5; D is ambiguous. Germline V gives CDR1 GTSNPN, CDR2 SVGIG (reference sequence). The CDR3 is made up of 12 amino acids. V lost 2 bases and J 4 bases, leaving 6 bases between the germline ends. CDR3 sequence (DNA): TGTGCCTGGAGTACGGGTAATCAGCCCCAGCATTTT. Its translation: CAWSTGNQPQHF. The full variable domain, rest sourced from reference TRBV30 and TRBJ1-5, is SQTIHQWPATLVQPVGSPLSLECTVEGTSNPNLYWYRQAAGRGLQLLFYSVGIGQISSEVPQNLSASRPQDRQFILSSKKLLLSDSGFYLCAWSTGNQPQHFGDGTRLSIL.

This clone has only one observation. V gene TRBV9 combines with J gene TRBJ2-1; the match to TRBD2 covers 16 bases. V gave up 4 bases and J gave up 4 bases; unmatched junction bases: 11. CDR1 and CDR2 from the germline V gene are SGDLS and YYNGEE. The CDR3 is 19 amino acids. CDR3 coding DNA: TGTGCCAGCAGCCCGGGGACTAGCGGGAGGGGCCGATATTACAATGAGCAGTTCTTC. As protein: CASSPGTSGRGRYYNEQFF.

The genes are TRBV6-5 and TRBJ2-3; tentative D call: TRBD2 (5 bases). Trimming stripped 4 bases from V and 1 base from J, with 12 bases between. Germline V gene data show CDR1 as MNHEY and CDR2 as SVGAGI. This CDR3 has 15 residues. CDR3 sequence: CASSSLGRRTDTQYF. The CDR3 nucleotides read TGTGCCAGCAGTTCCCTGGGGAGACGCACAGATACGCAGTATTTT.

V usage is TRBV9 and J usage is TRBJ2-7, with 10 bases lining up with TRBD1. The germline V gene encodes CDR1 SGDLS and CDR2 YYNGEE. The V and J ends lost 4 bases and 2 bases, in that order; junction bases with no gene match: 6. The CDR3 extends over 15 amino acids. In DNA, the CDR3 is TGTGCCAGCAGCCGACAGGGACAGGGGCCCTACGAGCAGTACTTC. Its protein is CASSRQGQGPYEQYF. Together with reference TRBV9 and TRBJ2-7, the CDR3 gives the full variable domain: DSGVTQTPKHLITATGQRVTLRCSPRSGDLSVYWYQQSLDQGLQFLIQYYNGEERAKGNILERFSAQQFPDLHSELNLSSLELGDSALYFCASSRQGQGPYEQYFGPGTRLTVT.

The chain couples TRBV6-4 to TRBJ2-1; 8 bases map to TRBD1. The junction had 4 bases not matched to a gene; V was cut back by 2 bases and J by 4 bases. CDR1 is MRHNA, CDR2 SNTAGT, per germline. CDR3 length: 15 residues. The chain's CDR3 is CASSDNDRGYNEQFF. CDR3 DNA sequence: TGTGCCAGCAGTGACAACGACAGGGGATACAATGAGCAGTTCTTC.

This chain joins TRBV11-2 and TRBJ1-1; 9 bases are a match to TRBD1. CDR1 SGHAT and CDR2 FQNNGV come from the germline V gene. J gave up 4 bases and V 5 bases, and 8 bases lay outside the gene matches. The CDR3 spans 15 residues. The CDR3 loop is CASSPRDREGTEAFF. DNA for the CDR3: TGTGCCAGCAGCCCCCGGGACAGGGAGGGCACTGAAGCTTTCTTT.

For the CDR3, the DNA is TGTGCCAGCAGCGCGACTAGCGGGAGACCCTACAATGAGCAGTTCTTC. Protein: CASSATSGRPYNEQFF. V and J are TRBV9 and TRBJ2-1; 12 bases are shared with TRBD2. CDR3 length equals 16 residues. Germline CDR1 reads SGDLS; CDR2 reads YYNGEE. J gave up 2 bases and V 3 bases, and 3 bases lay outside the gene matches.

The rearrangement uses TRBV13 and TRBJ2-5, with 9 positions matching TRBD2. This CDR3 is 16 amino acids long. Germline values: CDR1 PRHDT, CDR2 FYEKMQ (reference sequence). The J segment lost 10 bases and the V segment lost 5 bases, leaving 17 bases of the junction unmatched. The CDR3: CASSAPTSGVNSFQYF. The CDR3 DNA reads TGTGCCAGCAGCGCGCCGACTAGCGGAGTGAATTCGTTCCAGTACTTC.